This T cell receptor beta chain was captured by sequencing in a study of blood T cell repertoires in COVID-19. About the study: Donors in the United States, Italy and Spain gave samples during acute or convalescent COVID-19. T cells, B-cell-depleted T cells, or PBMCs provided the cDNA or gDNA that served as material.

How the authors handled the data: Amplification from reference gene primers served as the basis for estimated nucleated cell counts. TCRdb keeps only in-frame clones here, not all; method: immunoSEQ multiplex PCR. The V and J calls and clone size come from that table; D and trimming were worked out from the DNA. The data show approximately 150,000 clones, around four fifths seen once. The CDR3 spans 14 residues. Trimming took 3 bases from V and 3 from J, leaving 9 bases between them. Germline-derived CDR1 and CDR2 are LGHDT and YNNKEL (reference sequence). The clonotype comes from a woman in her 70s who had recovered from COVID-19. V and J are TRBV3-1 (or the pseudogene TRBV3-2) and TRBJ2-4; weak D call: TRBD2 (6 bases). Source material: peripheral blood. In nucleotides, the CDR3 is TGTGCCAGCAGCCAGGCGGGGATCAAAAACATTCAGTACTTC. Amino acid sequence: CASSQAGIKNIQYF.